What follows describes a single TCR beta chain. No antigen is known for it. The record originates from a study of CD8+ T cells in alopecia areata. Study overall: Patients in the study were on tofacitinib for 6 to 18 months, then off it for 6 months.

PBMC-derived CD4+ and CD8+ T cells were sorted. Whole-study results and caveats: Lesional tissue from the scalp (especially in alopecia totalis/universalis) showed higher clonality than normal scalp. Scalp sequencing also captures normal skin's resident alphabeta T cells.

From germline, CDR1 is SQVTM and CDR2 ANQGSEA. The CDR3 length is 8 residues. Sequencing templates came from extracted RNA that was reverse transcribed into cDNA. The method was immunoSEQ multiplex PCR; TCRdb's version includes in-frame clones alone and lacks a portion of them. The table lists some 170,000 clones, roughly 60% of them singletons. The source material was CD4+ T cells sorted from blood, sampled at week 0. The V gene is TRBV29-1, the J gene TRBJ1-5; D is unclear. The receptor was isolated from a human donor with alopecia areata. CDR3 DNA: TGCCCGAGTCAGCCCCAGCATTTT. Translating it yields CPSQPQHF.